A selection of T cell receptor beta chains follows, all from one sample in a study of blood T cell repertoires in COVID-19. Only in-frame clones appear in the TCRdb table, and some are missing; sequencing was by immunoSEQ multiplex PCR. Of roughly 400,000 clones in the sample, approximately 93% were seen once. The sequenced sample consisted of PBMCs or T cells enriched from blood (not recorded which). The receptors here all came from a woman aged 40 to 49 who had been exposed to COVID-19. Each CDR3 is given with its conserved first and last residue. A D gene is named only where the DNA matches it firmly. Only some rows state a clone size, as once, few, many or a class for expanded clones.

>few|TRBV5-1|TRBD2|TRBJ2-1
TGCGCCAGCAGCTTGGTTAGCGGGAGCTCCTACAATGAGCAGTTCTTC
CASSLVSGSSYNEQFF
>.|TRBV7-3|TRBD2|TRBJ2-2
TGTGCCAGCAGCCTAGGGACTAGCGTTGGCGGGGAGCTGTTTTTT
CASSLGTSVGGELFF
>.|TRBV7-3|.|TRBJ2-1
TGTGCCAGCAGCTTAGGGGCCGGGTCTCGCAATGAGCAGTTCTTC
CASSLGAGSRNEQFF
>.|TRBV5-4|TRBD1|TRBJ1-2
TGTGCCAGCAGCGCCCGACAGGGAAGGGGAGGCTACACCTTC
CASSARQGRGGYTF
>.|TRBV18|TRBD1|TRBJ1-2
TGTGCCAGCTCACCCGACAGGGGGCGGATCTATGGCTACACCTTC
CASSPDRGRIYGYTF
>.|TRBV6-5|.|TRBJ2-7
TGTGCCAGCAGGTCGGGACACAGGGCGTACGAGCAGTACTTC
CASRSGHRAYEQYF
>.|TRBV4-3|TRBD2|TRBJ2-7
TGCGCCAGCAGCCAGGAAGAGGGAGGGCCGCGGGAGCAGTACTTC
CASSQEEGGPREQYF
>.|TRBV6-5|TRBD1|TRBJ1-3
TGTGCCAGCAGCGGACAGGGTAGAAACACCATATATTTT
CASSGQGRNTIYF
>.|TRBV6-2/TRBV6-3|.|TRBJ2-7
TGTGCCAGCAGTCCGACAGGTCTCGAGCAGTACTTC
CASSPTGLEQYF
>.|TRBV6-5|.|TRBJ2-7
TGTGCCAGCACCAAGACTACGGGCTACGAGCAGTACTTC
CASTKTTGYEQYF
>.|TRBV3-1/TRBV3-2|.|TRBJ1-2
TGTGCCAGCAGCCAAGACGACAGGTACTATGGCTACACCTTC
CASSQDDRYYGYTF
>.|TRBV15|.|TRBJ2-3
TGTGCCACCAGCAGGACAGGGAGGATCACAGATACGCAGTATTTT
CATSRTGRITDTQYF
>.|TRBV12-3/TRBV12-4|.|TRBJ2-7
TGTGCCAGCAGCAGGGTAAACGAGCAGTACTTC
CASSRVNEQYF
>.|TRBV10-1|.|TRBJ1-2
TGCGCCAGCAGTGAGACCAGCTATGGCTACACCTTC
CASSETSYGYTF
>once|TRBV19|TRBD1|TRBJ1-5
TGTGCCAGTAGTACGGACAGGGGTCGCAATCAGCCCCAGCATTTT
CASSTDRGRNQPQHF
>few|TRBV29-1|.|TRBJ1-2
TGCAGCGTTGAAAGTACGCAGGCCAACTATGGCTACACCTTC
CSVESTQANYGYTF
>.|TRBV19|TRBD1|TRBJ1-6
TGTGCCAGTAGGGGGACAGTCGCTAGCTCCTATAATTCACCCCTCCACTTT
CASRGTVASSYNSPLHF
>.|TRBV7-3|.|TRBJ2-3
TGTGCCAGCAGCTGGGGGCAGGCAAGCACAGATACGCAGTATTTT
CASSWGQASTDTQYF
>.|TRBV11-1|.|TRBJ2-7
TGTGCCAGCAGCCCCCTTTGGGAGGACTACTACGAGCAGTACTTC
CASSPLWEDYYEQYF
>.|TRBV7-2|TRBD2|TRBJ2-2
TGTGCCAGCAGCACTCCCGGGACTAGCGGGAGGGCCTACACCGGGGAGCTGTTTTTT
CASSTPGTSGRAYTGELFF
>.|TRBV19|TRBD1|TRBJ1-2
TGTGCCAGTAATCACATTGGGACAGGGGGATTTGGCTACACCTTC
CASNHIGTGGFGYTF
>few|TRBV19|TRBD1|TRBJ1-6
TGTGCCAGTAGCCGAGAGGGGGCCCGCACGAATTCACCCCTCCACTTT
CASSREGARTNSPLHF
>.|TRBV2|.|TRBJ1-1
TGTGCCAGCAATTCCCAGGGTTACACTGAAGCTTTCTTT
CASNSQGYTEAFF
>few|TRBV7-7|.|TRBJ1-3
TGTGCCGCGGGGGAGCCGGGGGGTGGAAACACCATATATTTT
CAAGEPGGGNTIYF
>few|TRBV6-5|.|TRBJ1-4
TGTGCCAGCAGTTACTTCCGGACAGATGAAAAACTGTTTTTT
CASSYFRTDEKLFF
>.|TRBV11-3|.|TRBJ1-5
TGTGCCAGCAGCTTAGGCGGGGCTCAGCCCCAGCATTTT
CASSLGGAQPQHF
>.|TRBV10-2|TRBD1|TRBJ1-6
TGCGCCAGCAGTACAGGGGCTTGGGATTCACCCCTCCACTTT
CASSTGAWDSPLHF
>few|TRBV6-5|TRBD2|TRBJ2-7
TGTGCCAGCAGTTACGGACTAGCGGCCTACGAGCAGTACTTC
CASSYGLAAYEQYF
>.|TRBV2|TRBD1|TRBJ1-3
TGTGCCAGCAGGACACTAACCGGGACAGCTGGAAACACCATATATTTT
CASRTLTGTAGNTIYF
>.|TRBV19|.|TRBJ1-3
TGTGCCAGTAGTATCGGGACCGGGGGGCGTAGAGGAAACACCATATATTTT
CASSIGTGGRRGNTIYF
>.|TRBV5-4|TRBD1|TRBJ1-2
TGTGCCAGCAGCGGGGGCAGGGGGCCTGGCTACACCTTC
CASSGGRGPGYTF
>.|TRBV7-9|TRBD1|TRBJ2-1
TGTGCCAGCAGCTTACCGGGACAGGGGGTCCATGAGCAGTTCTTC
CASSLPGQGVHEQFF
>.|TRBV3-1/TRBV3-2|.|TRBJ1-2
TGTGCCAGCAGCCCGCTGCACGGGGAGGGTGGCTACACCTTC
CASSPLHGEGGYTF
>.|TRBV5-4|.|TRBJ2-3
TGTGCCAGCAGCTTTGCTTGGGGGCAACGAGATACGCAGTATTTT
CASSFAWGQRDTQYF
>few|TRBV6-6|TRBD1|TRBJ1-2
TGTGCCAGCAGTTCACGACAGGGGGAGGGCTACACCTTC
CASSSRQGEGYTF
>.|TRBV18|TRBD1|TRBJ1-1
TGTGCCAGCTCACCCCTTCCAGGGGGTAACACTGAAGCTTTCTTT
CASSPLPGGNTEAFF
>.|TRBV5-4|.|TRBJ1-1
TGTGCCAGCAGCTTGGCGAAACAGGGTTCGGGCACTGAAGCTTTCTTT
CASSLAKQGSGTEAFF
>.|TRBV15|.|TRBJ1-5
TGTGCCACCAGCTGGGGAGGGATGAATAGCAATCAGCCCCAGCATTTT
CATSWGGMNSNQPQHF
>.|TRBV2|.|TRBJ1-6
TGTGCCAGCAGCGCGAAGAAGAATTCACCCCTCCACTTT
CASSAKKNSPLHF
>.|TRBV6-5|.|TRBJ2-2
TGTGCCAGCAGTTACCCCGGGGCCGGGGAGCTGTTTTTT
CASSYPGAGELFF
>.|TRBV7-2|.|TRBJ1-5
TGTGCCAGCAGCTCGGGGAACCCCAAGCAGCCCCAGCATTTT
CASSSGNPKQPQHF
>.|TRBV30|TRBD1|TRBJ1-4
TGTGCCTGGAGTATAGGACGGACAGGGATGGGTGAAAAACTGTTTTTT
CAWSIGRTGMGEKLFF
>.|TRBV19|.|TRBJ1-1
TGTGCCAGTAGATTGACGGGAGGGTCAGGTGAAGCTTTCTTT
CASRLTGGSGEAFF
>.|TRBV24-1|TRBD2|TRBJ2-3
TGTGCCACCAGTGATTATAAGGCGGGAGGCACAGATACGCAGTATTTT
CATSDYKAGGTDTQYF
>.|TRBV18|TRBD1|TRBJ1-2
TGTGCCAGCTCTCGGACAGGGGACGATCATGGCTACACCTTC
CASSRTGDDHGYTF
>.|TRBV10-2|.|TRBJ1-2
TGCGCCAGCAGTGAGCAGGGGTGGAACTATGGCTACACCTTC
CASSEQGWNYGYTF
>.|TRBV2|TRBD1|TRBJ1-6
TGTGCCAGCAGTGATTGGGGGACAGGGTTAAAGGGGCCGGATTCACCCCTCCACTTT
CASSDWGTGLKGPDSPLHF
>.|TRBV13|TRBD1|TRBJ1-6
TGTGCCAGCAGCCTAGGACAGGGGAATTCACCCCTCCACTTT
CASSLGQGNSPLHF
>once|TRBV28|TRBD2|TRBJ2-7
TGTGCCAGCAGTTTACTAATTCCGGGACTAGTCTTC
CASSLLIPGLVF
>.|TRBV10-1|.|TRBJ2-1
TGCGCCAGCAGTGAGTCGAGGGCAGCCTCCTACAATGAGCAGTTCTTC
CASSESRAASYNEQFF
>.|TRBV6-5|TRBD1|TRBJ2-7
TGTGCCAGCAGTTACGCCGACAGGGCCGGCGAGCAGTACTTC
CASSYADRAGEQYF
>once|TRBV7-3|.|TRBJ2-2
TGTGCCAGCAGCTTAGTAGGTGGCAGGCTAAACACCGGGGAGCTGTTTTTT
CASSLVGGRLNTGELFF
>.|TRBV5-1|TRBD2|TRBJ2-5
TGCGCCAGCAGCAGCGGGGGGGTCGGCGAGACCCAGTACTTC
CASSSGGVGETQYF
>.|TRBV30|.|TRBJ2-1
TGTGCCTGGAGCCCAGTCCCATACAATGAGCAGTTCTTC
CAWSPVPYNEQFF
>.|TRBV19|TRBD1|TRBJ2-7
TGTGCCAGTAGTATAGATGGCAGGGGGCAGGACGAGCAGTACTTC
CASSIDGRGQDEQYF